This T cell receptor beta chain appears in the sequencing data of a study of blood T cell repertoires in COVID-19. Germline CDR1 reads SGHAT; CDR2 reads FQNNGV. Trimming at V came to 3 bases and at J to 9 bases, leaving 9 bases not matched to a gene. This CDR3 spans 15 amino acids. Clones were read by immunoSEQ multiplex PCR, and TCRdb kept only the in-frame ones, dropping some. The table shows about 180,000 clones, with approximately 83% occurring only once. This clonotype originated in a man in his 60s with acute or convalescent COVID-19. The material sequenced was peripheral blood. The chain combines TRBV11-2 with TRBJ2-3, with 10 bases fitting TRBD1. Written as DNA, the CDR3 is TGTGCCAGCAGCTTGTACTCCGGGACAGGGGACACGCAGTATTTT. It is translated as CASSLYSGTGDTQYF.